These 32 T cell receptor beta chains originate from one sample sequenced in a study of blood T cell repertoires in COVID-19. The assay was immunoSEQ multiplex PCR, and TCRdb's table has in-frame clones only and misses some. The sample contains about 130,000 clones, around 76% of which appear only once. Input material: peripheral blood. Receptor source: a man aged 55 to 69 with acute or convalescent COVID-19.

The J gene is TRBJ1-1, the V gene TRBV12-3 or TRBV12-4, with 8 positions matching TRBD1. The CDR3 runs to 13 residues. Trimming at V came to 3 bases and at J to 3 bases, leaving 0 bases not matched to a gene. CDR3 amino acids: CASSLDRDTEAFF. In nucleotides, the CDR3 is TGTGCCAGCAGTTTGGACAGGGACACTGAAGCTTTCTTT.

This clone has just a few counts. The chain recombines TRBV24-1 with TRBJ1-2; TRBD1 agrees at 7 bases. The length of the CDR3 is 15 residues. V was clipped by 2 bases and J by 2 bases; unmatched bases: 4. The V gene's germline CDR1 is KGHDR and CDR2 SFDVKD. CDR3 region: CATSDSRQGNYGYTF. The CDR3 bases are TGTGCCACCAGTGATTCCCGACAGGGAAACTATGGCTACACCTTC.

The chain carries TRBV7-9 and TRBJ2-3; perhaps TRBD2 as D (6 bases). This CDR3 spans 15 amino acids. Germline V gene data show CDR1 as SEHNR and CDR2 as FQNEAQ (reference sequence). V lost 5 bases, J lost 2 bases, and 14 bases lay in between. The CDR3 loop reads CASSPRRAPTDTQYF. The CDR3 DNA is TGTGCCAGCAGCCCTCGGAGGGCCCCCACAGATACGCAGTATTTT. Supplemented by reference TRBV7-9 and TRBJ2-3, the full variable domain reads DTGVSQNPRHKITKRGQNVTFRCDPISEHNRLYWYRQTLGQGPEFLTYFQNEAQLEKSRLLSDRFSAERPKGSFSTLEIQRTEQGDSAMYLCASSPRRAPTDTQYFGPGTRLTVL.

This clone has only one observation. The chain carries TRBV24-1 and TRBJ1-5; TRBD1 agrees at 8 bases. V shed 5 bases and J 1 base; nucleotides not matched to a gene: 0. The CDR3 has 14 amino acids. The germline gives CDR1 KGHDR, CDR2 SFDVKD. Here the CDR3 reads CATSGTGSNQPQHF. The CDR3 coding sequence is TGTGCCACCAGTGGGACAGGGAGCAATCAGCCCCAGCATTTT.

This clone has a handful of counts. CDR3 protein: CASSLAAVNEQFF. The CDR3 DNA follows: TGTGCCAGCAGTTTAGCCGCAGTCAATGAGCAGTTCTTC. The chain couples TRBV12-3 or TRBV12-4 to TRBJ2-1; D unresolved. The CDR3 spans 13 residues. V gave up 0 bases and J gave up 6 bases, with 6 bases separating them.

This clone was seen just once. The chain recombines TRBV12-3 or TRBV12-4 with TRBJ1-4; TRBD1 is a possible D gene (6 bases). There are 13 residues in the CDR3. V lost 1 base, J lost 7 bases, and 7 bases lay in between. DNA of the CDR3: TGTGCCAGCAGTTTAGACAGGGTTGAAAAACTGTTTTTT. Encoded protein: CASSLDRVEKLFF.

This rearrangement joins TRBV4-2 to TRBJ2-3; 11 nucleotides align to TRBD2. In germline, CDR1 is LGHNA, CDR2 YNFKEQ. CDR3 length equals 16 residues. Trimming cost V 3 bases and J 1 base; bases outside gene matches: 3. CDR3 in amino acids: CASSQGGLAGTDTQYF. For the CDR3, the DNA is TGTGCCAGCAGCCAGGGGGGACTAGCGGGCACAGATACGCAGTATTTT.

The genes are TRBV2 and TRBJ1-1; D remains unclear. CDR1 is SNHLY and CDR2 is FYNNEI in the germline V gene. The CDR3 loop spans 15 amino acids. The ends were cut back, 2 bases at V and 5 bases at J, with 15 bases in the middle. For the CDR3, the DNA is TGTGCCAGCAGTGAACGGTCGGGTACTGGAACTGAAGCTTTCTTT. As protein: CASSERSGTGTEAFF.

V and J are TRBV2 and TRBJ2-1, with 16 bases that match TRBD2. Germline-derived CDR1 and CDR2 are SNHLY and FYNNEI. The CDR3 consists of 15 residues. V trimming: 6 bases; J trimming: 8 bases; junction bases outside the gene matches: 4. Here the CDR3 DNA reads TGTGCCAGCAGGCTGGGACTAGCGGGAGGGGATGAGCAGTTCTTC. It codes for CASRLGLAGGDEQFF.

The chain combines TRBV3-1 (or the pseudogene TRBV3-2) with TRBJ1-6; 10 bases are shared with TRBD1. The CDR3 loop spans 14 amino acids. The germline CDR1 and CDR2 sequences are LGHDT and YNNKEL (reference sequence). V was pared by 6 bases and J by 9 bases, with 5 bases of the junction left unmatched. CDR3 residues: CASRLGQGVSPLHF. DNA of the CDR3: TGTGCCAGCAGGCTCGGACAGGGGGTTTCACCCCTCCACTTT.

The V and J genes are TRBV5-6 and TRBJ1-2, with D unclear. The CDR3 totals 14 residues. Trimming took 0 bases from V and 3 from J, leaving 9 bases between them. The germline gives CDR1 SGHDT, CDR2 YYEEEE. DNA for the CDR3: TGTGCCAGCAGCTTGGCCGGTGAGGACTATGGCTACACCTTC. Protein sequence: CASSLAGEDYGYTF.

The rearrangement uses TRBV6-5 and TRBJ1-2; D unresolved. The V end was cut by 0 bases, the J end by 8 bases, with 10 bases between. There are 13 residues in the CDR3. Per germline, CDR1 MNHEY and CDR2 SVGAGI. The DNA of the CDR3 is TGTGCCAGCAGTTACTCGCAGCGACGCGGCTACACCTTC. It encodes CASSYSQRRGYTF.

The rearrangement uses TRBV5-1 and TRBJ1-1; TRBD1 agrees at 7 bases. The CDR3 extends over 15 amino acids. V lost 4 bases, J lost 4 bases, and 10 bases stayed unmatched. Germline CDR1 and CDR2: SGHRS and YFSETQ. CDR3 sequence (DNA): TGCGCCAGCAGCCTGACTGACAGGGCGGGCACTGAAGCTTTCTTT. As protein: CASSLTDRAGTEAFF.

This clone turned up a few times. Other DNA sequences in this sample translate to the same CDR3. V gene TRBV6-6 combines with J gene TRBJ2-7, with a tentative D call TRBD2 (5 bases). The germline V and J ends were trimmed by 5 bases and 3 bases, with 8 bases remaining between them. This CDR3 spans 12 amino acids. CDR1 and CDR2 from the germline V gene are MNHNY and SVGAGI (reference sequence). Written as DNA, the CDR3 is TGTGCCAGCAGTGACCGGGGCTACGAGCAGTACTTC. The encoded protein is CASSDRGYEQYF.

The CDR3 DNA follows: TGCACCACCGGAGCCGGGGAGCTGTTTTTT. It encodes CTTGAGELFF. The chain joins TRBV1 to TRBJ2-2; TRBD2 was called by the table and not checked on the DNA. TRBV1 is a recognized pseudogene. The CDR3 runs 10 residues.

The rearrangement links TRBV2 to TRBJ1-5; D may be TRBD1 (5 bases). The V and J ends lost 4 bases and 0 bases respectively, with 10 bases between them. Germline V gene data show CDR1 as SNHLY and CDR2 as FYNNEI. The CDR3 extends over 15 amino acids. CDR3 sequence (DNA): TGTGCCAGCAGTGGACAGCTAAGTAGCAATCAGCCCCAGCATTTT. Translating gives CASSGQLSSNQPQHF.

CDR3 loop: CASSRDRGADTQYF. CDR3 in DNA: TGTGCCAGCAGCCGGGACAGGGGTGCAGATACGCAGTATTTT. The V and J genes are TRBV7-3 and TRBJ2-3; TRBD1 aligns across 10 bases. CDR1 is SGHTA, CDR2 FQGTGA, per germline. The CDR3 is 14 residues long. V lost 5 bases to trimming and J lost 4 bases; unmatched junction nucleotides: 3.

J is TRBJ2-1 and V is TRBV24-1; D is possibly TRBD2 (6 bases). The CDR3 is 12 residues long. V was shortened by 5 bases and J by 9 bases, with 10 bases between the two germline ends. The germline CDR1 and CDR2 sequences are KGHDR and SFDVKD. This CDR3 is CATSGSGVEQFF. The DNA of the CDR3 is TGTGCCACCAGTGGTTCGGGAGTTGAGCAGTTCTTC.

The gene calls are TRBV27 and TRBJ1-5, with D unresolved. Germline CDR1 MNHEY, CDR2 SMNVEV (reference sequence). V lost 5 bases and J 6 bases, leaving 8 bases between the germline ends. This CDR3 comprises 12 residues. The CDR3: CASSPAGQPQHF. As DNA, the CDR3 is TGTGCCAGCAGTCCCGCAGGTCAGCCCCAGCATTTT.

This CDR3 is CASSLGGGGDTDTQYF. The CDR3 DNA reads TGTGCCAGCAGCTTAGGTGGCGGGGGAGACACAGATACGCAGTATTTT. The chain links TRBV11-2 to TRBJ2-3, with TRBD2 matching 7 bases. The junction had 6 bases not matched to a gene; V was cut back by 1 base and J by 2 bases. Per germline, CDR1 SGHAT and CDR2 FQNNGV. This CDR3 region has 16 residues. Combining the CDR3 with reference TRBV11-2 and TRBJ2-3 gives the whole variable domain EAGVAQSPRYKIIEKRQSVAFWCNPISGHATLYWYQQILGQGPKLLIQFQNNGVVDDSQLPKDRFSAERLKGVDSTLKIQPAKLEDSAVYLCASSLGGGGDTDTQYFGPGTRLTVL.

The V call is TRBV5-1, the J call TRBJ1-2; D not resolved. This CDR3 has 14 amino acids. Germline CDR1 is SGHRS and CDR2 is YFSETQ. Trimming left V 2 bases short and J 4 bases short, with 12 bases between. The CDR3 DNA follows: TGCGCCAGCAGCTTCGGACTTCTGGGCTATGGCTACACCTTC. Amino acid sequence: CASSFGLLGYGYTF. Filled out from reference TRBV5-1 and TRBJ1-2, the complete variable domain reads KAGVTQTPRYLIKTRGQQVTLSCSPISGHRSVSWYQQTPGQGLQFLFEYFSETQRNKGNFPGRFSGRQFSNSRSEMNVSTLELGDSALYLCASSFGLLGYGYTFGSGTRLTVV.

The rearrangement uses TRBV6-5 and TRBJ2-7; a weak D match, TRBD1 (6 bases). Germline V gives CDR1 MNHEY, CDR2 SVGAGI. V lost 9 bases and J lost 1, with 16 bases in between. The CDR3 runs 14 residues. The CDR3: CASSTGGGSYEQYF. DNA of the CDR3: TGTGCCAGTTCGACAGGCGGCGGTTCCTACGAGCAGTACTTC.

The chain uses TRBV24-1 and TRBJ2-2, with 12 bases that match TRBD2. There are 16 residues in the CDR3. The J segment lost 4 bases and the V segment lost 3 bases, leaving 2 bases of the junction unmatched. Germline loops: CDR1 KGHDR, CDR2 SFDVKD. CDR3 nucleotide sequence: TGTGCCACCAGTGATCCTAGCGGGAGGGTCACCGGGGAGCTGTTTTTT. Residues: CATSDPSGRVTGELFF.

The DNA for the CDR3 is TGCGCCAGCAGCCCCCTGGGACAGGGAAACAATCAGCCCCAGCATTTT. This encodes CASSPLGQGNNQPQHF. The chain links TRBV5-1 to TRBJ1-5; TRBD1 agrees at 9 bases. V lost 4 bases to trimming and J lost 3 bases; unmatched junction nucleotides: 8. The germline CDR1 and CDR2 sequences are SGHRS and YFSETQ. This CDR3 has 16 amino acids.

This rearrangement joins TRBV11-2 to TRBJ1-6; TRBD1 matches 9 bases. The CDR3 spans 16 residues. With 5 bases clipped from V and 4 bases from J, the junction kept 6 bases outside the gene matches. CDR1 and CDR2 from the germline V gene are SGHAT and FQNNGV. The CDR3 protein is CASSPQGATYNSPLHF. The CDR3 DNA sequence: TGTGCCAGCAGCCCACAGGGGGCTACTTATAATTCACCCCTCCACTTT.

This clone showed up just once. Other nucleotide sequences from this sample produce the same CDR3. The V and J genes are TRBV24-1 and TRBJ2-5, with D possibly matching TRBD2 (5 bases). CDR1 and CDR2 (germline): KGHDR, SFDVKD. V lost 4 bases to trimming and J lost 1 base, with 6 bases between them. The CDR3 has 13 residues. The CDR3 loop is CATSDGVQETQYF. The CDR3 DNA is TGTGCCACCAGTGACGGGGTCCAAGAGACCCAGTACTTC.

The genes are TRBV19 and TRBJ2-1; 7 bases line up with TRBD2. J was trimmed by 2 bases and V by 6 bases; bases with no gene match: 4. The CDR3 loop spans 14 amino acids. Germline lookup yields CDR1 LNHDA and CDR2 SQIVND (reference sequence). CDR3 sequence: CASRASGAYNEQFF. CDR3 DNA: TGTGCCAGTAGGGCTAGCGGAGCCTACAATGAGCAGTTCTTC. The whole variable domain, filled in from reference TRBV19 and TRBJ2-1, reads DGGITQSPKYLFRKEGQNVTLSCEQNLNHDAMYWYRQDPGQGLRLIYYSQIVNDFQKGDIAEGYSVSREKKESFPLTVTSAQKNPTAFYLCASRASGAYNEQFFGPGTRLTVL.

This sequence joins TRBV21-1 and TRBJ2-2; the tabulated D call, TRBD2, remains unverified against the DNA. TRBV21-1 is a documented pseudogene. The CDR3 totals 13 residues. CDR3 loop: CASEGLGDGELFF. DNA of the CDR3: TGTGCCAGCGAGGGACTAGGTGACGGGGAGCTGTTTTTT.

The rearrangement links TRBV2 to TRBJ1-1; D is ambiguous. Trimming cost V 6 bases and J 0 bases, with 8 bases left between them. Germline V gene lookup returns CDR1 SNHLY and CDR2 FYNNEI. The CDR3 has 13 amino acids. CDR3 nucleotides: TGTGCCAGCAGGTACAGAATGAACACTGAAGCTTTCTTT. Translated, it gives CASRYRMNTEAFF.

This clone has just a few counts. V gene TRBV2 combines with J gene TRBJ1-3; unclear D gene. This CDR3 comprises 14 residues. V was trimmed by 4 bases and J by 4 bases, leaving 11 bases between them. Looked up from germline, CDR1 is SNHLY and CDR2 is FYNNEI. The CDR3 nucleotides read TGTGCCAGCAGTGGTCAGGTTAGAGGAAACACCATATATTTT. It encodes CASSGQVRGNTIYF.

The chain is built from TRBV3-1 (or the pseudogene TRBV3-2) and TRBJ1-1, with unresolved D. V shed 5 bases and J shed 4 bases, with 8 bases lying between them. Germline CDR1 and CDR2: LGHDT and YNNKEL (reference sequence). The CDR3 sequence is 12 residues long. The CDR3 DNA follows: TGTGCCAGCAGCAGGAGTGGCACTGAAGCTTTCTTT. Amino acids: CASSRSGTEAFF.

V usage is TRBV7-6 and J usage is TRBJ2-5; D remains ambiguous. The germline V and J ends were trimmed by 5 bases and 1 base, with 11 bases remaining between them. This CDR3 comprises 14 residues. Germline CDR1 reads SGHVS; CDR2 reads FNYEAQ. In nucleotides, the CDR3 is TGTGCCAGCAGCCAGTCACAGACCCAAGAGACCCAGTACTTC. Translating it yields CASSQSQTQETQYF.